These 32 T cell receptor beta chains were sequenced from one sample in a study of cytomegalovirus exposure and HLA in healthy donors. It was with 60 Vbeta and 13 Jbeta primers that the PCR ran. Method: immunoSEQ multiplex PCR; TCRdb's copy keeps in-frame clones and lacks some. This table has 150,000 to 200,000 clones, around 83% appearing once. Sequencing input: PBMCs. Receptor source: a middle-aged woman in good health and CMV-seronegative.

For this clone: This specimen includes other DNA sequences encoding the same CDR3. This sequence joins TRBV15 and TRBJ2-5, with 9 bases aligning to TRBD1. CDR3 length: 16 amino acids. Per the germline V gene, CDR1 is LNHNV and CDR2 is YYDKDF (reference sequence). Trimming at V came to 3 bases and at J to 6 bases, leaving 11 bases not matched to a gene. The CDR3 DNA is TGTGCCACCAGCAGGGGACAGGGATTCACGGGGCAGACCCAGTACTTC. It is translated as CATSRGQGFTGQTQYF.

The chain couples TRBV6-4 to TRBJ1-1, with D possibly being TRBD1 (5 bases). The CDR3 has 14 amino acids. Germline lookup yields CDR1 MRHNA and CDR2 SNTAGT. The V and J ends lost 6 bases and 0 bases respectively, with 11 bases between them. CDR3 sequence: CASRQDPLNTEAFF. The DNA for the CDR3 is TGTGCCAGCAGACAGGACCCTTTGAACACTGAAGCTTTCTTT.

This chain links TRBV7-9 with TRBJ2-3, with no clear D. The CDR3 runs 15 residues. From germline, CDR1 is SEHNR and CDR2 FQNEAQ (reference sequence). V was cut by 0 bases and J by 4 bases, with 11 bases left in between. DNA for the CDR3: TGTGCCAGCAGCTTAGCAAGAGGTGGTCCAGATACGCAGTATTTT. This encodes CASSLARGGPDTQYF.

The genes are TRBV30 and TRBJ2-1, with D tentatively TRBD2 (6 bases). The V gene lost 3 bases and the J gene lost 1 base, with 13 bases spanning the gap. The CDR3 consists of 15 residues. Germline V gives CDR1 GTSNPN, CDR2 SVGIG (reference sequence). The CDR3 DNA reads TGTGCCTGGAGGCCACTAGCCGCATCCTACAATGAGCAGTTCTTC. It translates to CAWRPLAASYNEQFF.

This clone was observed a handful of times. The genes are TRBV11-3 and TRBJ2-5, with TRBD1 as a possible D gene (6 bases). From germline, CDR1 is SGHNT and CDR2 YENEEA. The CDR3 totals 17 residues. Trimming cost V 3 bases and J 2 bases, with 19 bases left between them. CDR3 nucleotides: TGTGCCAGCAGCTTTCCGACAGGCCCAAAAGGACAAGAGACCCAGTACTTC. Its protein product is CASSFPTGPKGQETQYF. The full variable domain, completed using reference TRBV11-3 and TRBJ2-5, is EAGVVQSPRYKIIEKKQPVAFWCNPISGHNTLYWYLQNLGQGPELLIRYENEEAVDDSQLPKDRFSAERLKGVDSTLKIQPAELGDSAVYLCASSFPTGPKGQETQYFGPGTRLLVL.

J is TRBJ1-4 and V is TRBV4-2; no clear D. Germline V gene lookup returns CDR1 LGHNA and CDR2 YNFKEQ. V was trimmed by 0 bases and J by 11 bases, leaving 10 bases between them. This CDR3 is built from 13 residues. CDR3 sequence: CASSQERGEKLFF. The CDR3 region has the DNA TGTGCCAGCAGCCAAGAACGTGGTGAGAAACTGTTTTTT.

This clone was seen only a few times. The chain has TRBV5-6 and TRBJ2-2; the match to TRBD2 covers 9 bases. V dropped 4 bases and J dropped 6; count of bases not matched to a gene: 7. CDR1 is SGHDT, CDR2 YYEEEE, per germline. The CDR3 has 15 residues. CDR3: CASSNSGRRAGELFF. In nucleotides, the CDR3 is TGTGCCAGCAGCAATAGCGGGAGAAGAGCCGGGGAGCTGTTTTTT.

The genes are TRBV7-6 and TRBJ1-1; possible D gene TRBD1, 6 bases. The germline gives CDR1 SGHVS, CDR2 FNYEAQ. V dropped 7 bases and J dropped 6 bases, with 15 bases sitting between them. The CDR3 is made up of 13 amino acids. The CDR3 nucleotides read TGTGCCAGCACCAGGACCCCAGGGGCTGAAGCTTTCTTT. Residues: CASTRTPGAEAFF.

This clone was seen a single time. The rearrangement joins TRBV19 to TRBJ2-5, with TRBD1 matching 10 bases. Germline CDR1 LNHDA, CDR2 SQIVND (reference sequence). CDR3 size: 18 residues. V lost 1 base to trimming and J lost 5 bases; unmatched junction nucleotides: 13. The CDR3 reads CASSIGQGASGLRETQYF. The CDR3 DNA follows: TGTGCCAGTAGTATAGGACAGGGGGCGAGTGGGCTCAGGGAGACCCAGTACTTC.

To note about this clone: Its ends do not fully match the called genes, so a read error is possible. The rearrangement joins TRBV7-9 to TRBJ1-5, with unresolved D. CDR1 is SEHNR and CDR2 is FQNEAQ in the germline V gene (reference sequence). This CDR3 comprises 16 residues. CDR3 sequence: CSSSPAEARGNQPQHF. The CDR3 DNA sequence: TGTTCCAGCAGCCCGGCGGAGGCGAGAGGCAATCAGCCCCAGCATTTT.

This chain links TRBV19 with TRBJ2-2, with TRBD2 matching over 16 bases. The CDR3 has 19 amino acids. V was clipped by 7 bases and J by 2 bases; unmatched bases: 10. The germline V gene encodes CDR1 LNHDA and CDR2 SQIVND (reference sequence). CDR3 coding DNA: TGTGCCAGTAACTCCCGGGGACTAGCGGGAGGGCCCAACACCGGGGAGCTGTTTTTT. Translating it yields CASNSRGLAGGPNTGELFF.

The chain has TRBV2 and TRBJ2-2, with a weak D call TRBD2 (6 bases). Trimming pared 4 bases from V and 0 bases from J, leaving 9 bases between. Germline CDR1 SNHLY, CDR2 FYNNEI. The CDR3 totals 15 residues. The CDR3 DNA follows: TGTGCCAGCAGTGGCCAGCGGGCGAACACCGGGGAGCTGTTTTTT. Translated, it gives CASSGQRANTGELFF.

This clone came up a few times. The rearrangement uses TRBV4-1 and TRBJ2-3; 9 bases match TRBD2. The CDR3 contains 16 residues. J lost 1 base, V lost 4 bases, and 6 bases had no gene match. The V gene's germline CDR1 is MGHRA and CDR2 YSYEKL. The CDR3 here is CASSPGLARGTDTQYF. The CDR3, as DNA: TGCGCCAGCAGCCCTGGACTAGCGCGTGGCACAGATACGCAGTATTTT.

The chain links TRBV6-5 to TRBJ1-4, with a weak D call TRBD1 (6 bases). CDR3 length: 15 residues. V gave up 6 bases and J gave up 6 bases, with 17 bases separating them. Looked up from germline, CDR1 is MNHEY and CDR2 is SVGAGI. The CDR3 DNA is TGTGCCAGCAGCCCCGCGGGGGGCGGGGATGAAAAACTGTTTTTT. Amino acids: CASSPAGGGDEKLFF.

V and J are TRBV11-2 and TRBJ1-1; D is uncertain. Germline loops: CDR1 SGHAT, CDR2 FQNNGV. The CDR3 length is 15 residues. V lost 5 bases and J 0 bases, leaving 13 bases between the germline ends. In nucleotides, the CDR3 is TGTGCCAGCAGCACCCGAACGAGGGTGAACACTGAAGCTTTCTTT. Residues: CASSTRTRVNTEAFF.

CDR3 coding DNA: TGCGCCAGCAGCCAAGTAGGCAGCGGGAGTGGGGTGGCAGATACGCAGTATTTT. It is translated as CASSQVGSGSGVADTQYF. The chain recombines TRBV4-1 with TRBJ2-3, with 8 bases aligning to TRBD2. CDR3 length equals 18 residues. The junction had 13 bases not matched to a gene; V was cut back by 1 base and J by 4 bases. CDR1 is MGHRA, CDR2 YSYEKL, per germline.

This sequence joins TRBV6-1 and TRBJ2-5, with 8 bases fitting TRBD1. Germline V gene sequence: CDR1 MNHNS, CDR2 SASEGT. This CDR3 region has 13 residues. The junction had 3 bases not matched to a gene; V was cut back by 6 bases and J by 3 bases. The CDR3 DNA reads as TGTGCCAGCAGAGTGACAGGGGAAGAGACCCAGTACTTC. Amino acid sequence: CASRVTGEETQYF.

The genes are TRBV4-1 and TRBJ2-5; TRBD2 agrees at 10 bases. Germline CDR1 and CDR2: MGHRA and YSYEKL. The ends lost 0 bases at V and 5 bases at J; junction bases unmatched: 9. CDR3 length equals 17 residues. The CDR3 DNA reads TGCGCCAGCAGCCAAGATCAAATAGCGGGAGGCCTGGAGACCCAGTACTTC. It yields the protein CASSQDQIAGGLETQYF.

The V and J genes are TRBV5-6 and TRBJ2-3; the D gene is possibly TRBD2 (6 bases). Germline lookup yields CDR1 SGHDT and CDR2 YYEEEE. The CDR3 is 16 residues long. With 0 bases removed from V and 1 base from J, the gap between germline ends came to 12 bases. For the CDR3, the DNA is TGTGCCAGCAGCTTGGAGGGACTCTTTGGCACAGATACGCAGTATTTT. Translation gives CASSLEGLFGTDTQYF.

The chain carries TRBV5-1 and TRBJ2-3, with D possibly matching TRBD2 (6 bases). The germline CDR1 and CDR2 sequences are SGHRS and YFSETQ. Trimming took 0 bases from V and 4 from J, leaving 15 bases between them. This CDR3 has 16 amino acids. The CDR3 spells CASSLGNSGSPDTQYF. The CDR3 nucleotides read TGCGCCAGCAGCTTGGGTAATAGCGGAAGCCCAGATACGCAGTATTTT.

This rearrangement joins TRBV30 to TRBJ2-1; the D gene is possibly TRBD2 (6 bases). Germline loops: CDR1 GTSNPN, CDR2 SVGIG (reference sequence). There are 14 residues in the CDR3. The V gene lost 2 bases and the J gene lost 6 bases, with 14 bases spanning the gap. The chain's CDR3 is CAWSKLASVNEQFF. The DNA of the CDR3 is TGTGCCTGGAGTAAACTAGCCTCCGTCAATGAGCAGTTCTTC.

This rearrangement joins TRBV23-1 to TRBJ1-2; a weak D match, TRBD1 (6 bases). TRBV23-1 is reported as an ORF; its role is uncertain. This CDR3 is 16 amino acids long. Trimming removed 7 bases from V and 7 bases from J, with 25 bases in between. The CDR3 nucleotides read TGCGCCAGCACCACTAGGACAGCCCTTTGGTTCTCTGGCTACACCTTC. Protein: CASTTRTALWFSGYTF.

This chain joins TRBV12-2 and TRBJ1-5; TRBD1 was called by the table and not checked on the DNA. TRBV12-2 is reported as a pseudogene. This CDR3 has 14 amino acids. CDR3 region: CASRLGRFNQPQHF. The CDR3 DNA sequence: TGTGCAAGTCGCTTGGGCAGGTTTAATCAGCCCCAGCATTTT.

The CDR3 is CASSITAGTDTQYF. In nucleotides, the CDR3 is TGTGCCAGTAGTATTACAGCGGGTACAGATACGCAGTATTTT. The chain combines TRBV19 with TRBJ2-3, with a possible D match to TRBD2 (6 bases). This CDR3 comprises 14 residues. V shed 3 bases and J shed 3 bases, with 10 bases lying between them. Germline assignment: CDR1 LNHDA and CDR2 SQIVND (reference sequence). Filled out from reference TRBV19 and TRBJ2-3, the complete variable domain reads DGGITQSPKYLFRKEGQNVTLSCEQNLNHDAMYWYRQDPGQGLRLIYYSQIVNDFQKGDIAEGYSVSREKKESFPLTVTSAQKNPTAFYLCASSITAGTDTQYFGPGTRLTVL.

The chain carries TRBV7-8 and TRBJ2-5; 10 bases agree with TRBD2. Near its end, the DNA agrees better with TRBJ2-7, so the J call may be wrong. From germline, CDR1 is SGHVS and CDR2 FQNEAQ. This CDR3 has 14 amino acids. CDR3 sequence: CASRSSGSFFEQYF. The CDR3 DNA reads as TGTGCCAGCAGGTCTAGCGGGAGTTTTTTCGAGCAGTACTTC.

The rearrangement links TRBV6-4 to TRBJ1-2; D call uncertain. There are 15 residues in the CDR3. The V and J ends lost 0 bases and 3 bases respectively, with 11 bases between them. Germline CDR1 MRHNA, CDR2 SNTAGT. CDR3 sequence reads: CASSDSWQEDYGYTF. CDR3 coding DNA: TGTGCCAGCAGTGACTCGTGGCAGGAGGACTATGGCTACACCTTC.

The CDR3: CASSPHSVTEAFF. The CDR3 nucleotides are TGTGCCAGTAGTCCCCACAGTGTCACTGAAGCTTTCTTT. The V call is TRBV19, the J call TRBJ1-1; D is undetermined. The CDR3 is made up of 13 amino acids. Germline V gene data show CDR1 as LNHDA and CDR2 as SQIVND (reference sequence). Trimming stripped 5 bases from V and 4 bases from J, with 11 bases between.

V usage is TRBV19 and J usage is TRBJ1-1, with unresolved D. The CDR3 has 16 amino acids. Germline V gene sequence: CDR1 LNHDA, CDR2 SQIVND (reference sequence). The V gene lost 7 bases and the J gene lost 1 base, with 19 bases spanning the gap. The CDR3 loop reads CASTTRSSVENTEAFF. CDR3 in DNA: TGTGCCAGTACTACTCGTAGTTCGGTCGAGAACACTGAAGCTTTCTTT.

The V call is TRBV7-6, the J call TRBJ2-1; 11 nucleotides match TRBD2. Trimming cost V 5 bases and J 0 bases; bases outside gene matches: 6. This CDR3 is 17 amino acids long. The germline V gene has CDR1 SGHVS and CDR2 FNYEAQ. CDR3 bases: TGTGCCAGCAGCCCCCTAGCGGGAGGTAACTCCTACAATGAGCAGTTCTTC. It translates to CASSPLAGGNSYNEQFF.

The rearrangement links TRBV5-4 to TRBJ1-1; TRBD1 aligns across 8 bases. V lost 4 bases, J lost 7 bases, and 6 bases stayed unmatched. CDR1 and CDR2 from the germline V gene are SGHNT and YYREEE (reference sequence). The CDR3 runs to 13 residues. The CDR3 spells CASSKTGQGEAFF. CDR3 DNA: TGTGCCAGCAGCAAGACCGGACAGGGTGAAGCTTTCTTT.

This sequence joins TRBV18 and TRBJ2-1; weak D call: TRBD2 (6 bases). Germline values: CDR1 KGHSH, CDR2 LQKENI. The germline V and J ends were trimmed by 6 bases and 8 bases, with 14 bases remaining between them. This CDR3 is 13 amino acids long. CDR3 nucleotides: TGTGCCAGCTCGGGGACTGGAAGGGATGAGCAGTTCTTC. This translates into CASSGTGRDEQFF.

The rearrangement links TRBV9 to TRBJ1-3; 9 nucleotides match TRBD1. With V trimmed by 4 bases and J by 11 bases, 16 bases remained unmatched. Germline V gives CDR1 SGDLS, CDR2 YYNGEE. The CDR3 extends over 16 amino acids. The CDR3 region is CASSLNSGQGFGAIYF. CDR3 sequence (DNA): TGTGCCAGCAGCCTCAATTCCGGACAGGGGTTTGGGGCCATATATTTT.